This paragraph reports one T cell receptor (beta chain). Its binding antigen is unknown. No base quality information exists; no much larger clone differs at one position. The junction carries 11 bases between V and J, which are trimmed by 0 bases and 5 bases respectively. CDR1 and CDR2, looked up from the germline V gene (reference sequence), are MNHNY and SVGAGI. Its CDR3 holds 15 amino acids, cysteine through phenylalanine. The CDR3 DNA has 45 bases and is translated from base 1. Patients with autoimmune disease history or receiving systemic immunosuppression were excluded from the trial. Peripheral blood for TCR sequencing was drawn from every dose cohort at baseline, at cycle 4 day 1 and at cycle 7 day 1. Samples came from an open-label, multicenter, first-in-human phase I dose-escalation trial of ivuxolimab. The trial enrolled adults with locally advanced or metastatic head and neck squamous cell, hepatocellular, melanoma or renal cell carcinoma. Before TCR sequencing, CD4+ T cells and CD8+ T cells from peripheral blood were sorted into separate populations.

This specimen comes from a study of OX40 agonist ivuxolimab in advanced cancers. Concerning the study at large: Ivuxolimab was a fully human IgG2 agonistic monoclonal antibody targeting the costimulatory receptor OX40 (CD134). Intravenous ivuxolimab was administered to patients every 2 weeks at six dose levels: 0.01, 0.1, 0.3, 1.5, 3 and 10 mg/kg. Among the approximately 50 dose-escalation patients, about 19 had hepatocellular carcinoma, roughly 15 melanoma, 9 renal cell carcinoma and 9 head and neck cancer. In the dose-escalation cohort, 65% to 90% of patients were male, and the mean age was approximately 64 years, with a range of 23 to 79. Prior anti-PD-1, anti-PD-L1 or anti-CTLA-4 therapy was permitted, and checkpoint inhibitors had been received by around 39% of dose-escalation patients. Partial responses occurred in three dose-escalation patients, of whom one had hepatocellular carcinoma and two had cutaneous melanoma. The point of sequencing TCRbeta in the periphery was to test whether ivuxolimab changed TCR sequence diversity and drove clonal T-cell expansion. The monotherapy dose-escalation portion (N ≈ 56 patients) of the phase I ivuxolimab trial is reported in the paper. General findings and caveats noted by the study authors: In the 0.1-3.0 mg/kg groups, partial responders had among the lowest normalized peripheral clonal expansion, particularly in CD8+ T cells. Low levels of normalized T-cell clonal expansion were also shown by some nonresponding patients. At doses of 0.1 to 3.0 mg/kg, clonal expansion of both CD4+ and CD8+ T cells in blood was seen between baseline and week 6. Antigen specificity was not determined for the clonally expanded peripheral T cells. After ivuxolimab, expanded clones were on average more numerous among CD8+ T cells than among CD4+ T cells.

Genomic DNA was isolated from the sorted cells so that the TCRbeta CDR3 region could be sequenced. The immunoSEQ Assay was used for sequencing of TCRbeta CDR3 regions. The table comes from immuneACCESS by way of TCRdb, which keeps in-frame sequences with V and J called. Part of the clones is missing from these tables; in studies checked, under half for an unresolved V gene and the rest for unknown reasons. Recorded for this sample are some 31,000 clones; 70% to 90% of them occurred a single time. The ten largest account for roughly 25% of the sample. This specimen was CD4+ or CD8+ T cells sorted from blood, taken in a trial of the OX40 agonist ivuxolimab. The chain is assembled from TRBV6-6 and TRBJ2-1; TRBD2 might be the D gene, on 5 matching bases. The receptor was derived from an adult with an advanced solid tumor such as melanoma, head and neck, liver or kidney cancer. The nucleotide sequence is TGTGCCAGCAGTTACTCGCTTGGACTGAACAATGAGCAGTTCTTC. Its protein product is CASSYSLGLNNEQFF.